The entry that follows covers one T cell receptor (beta chain) sequence. Study processing details: Scientists estimated how many nucleated cells there were by amplifying reference gene primers. Measured with immunoSEQ multiplex PCR; TCRdb has only the in-frame clones, and not every one. That table gives V, J and clone size, and the DNA gave D and trimming. The table includes approximately 100,000 clones, about 89% detected once. The CDR3 sequence is 13 residues long. The V gene lost 5 bases and the J gene lost 5 bases, with 12 bases spanning the gap. CDR1 and CDR2 (germline): MDHEN, SYDVKM. These data come from a study of blood T cell repertoires in COVID-19. Study-level information: Sources were T cells, B-cell-depleted T cells, or PBMCs; the material itself was cDNA or gDNA.

The chain uses TRBV28 and TRBJ1-2; D remains ambiguous. Specimen: peripheral blood. The sequence was obtained from a woman in her fifties or sixties with acute or convalescent COVID-19. CDR3 DNA sequence: TGTGCCAGCAGTCCTCGGGTCGATTATGGCTACACCTTC. This codes for CASSPRVDYGYTF.